Listed below are T cell receptor beta chains from one sample, sequenced in a study of blood T cell repertoires in COVID-19. Some clones are missing from TCRdb's copy, which holds only in-frame ones; the method was immunoSEQ multiplex PCR. The sample includes around 99,000 clones, 79% of them seen just once. The sample taken for sequencing was peripheral blood. The receptors come from a woman older than 75 with active or convalescent COVID-19. Each CDR3 is given with its conserved first and last residue. Only part of the rows carry a size: once, few, many, or a class if the clone is expanded.

V	size	J	CDR3
TRBV29-1	NA	TRBJ2-3	CSGLAGGPDTQYF
TRBV18	NA	TRBJ2-7	CASANIGRATGEQYF
TRBV27	NA	TRBJ2-1	CASSSPPGDEQFF
TRBV18	NA	TRBJ2-1	CASSSLAGVEYNEQFF
TRBV3-1/TRBV3-2	once	TRBJ2-1	CASSQIQFF
TRBV5-1	NA	TRBJ2-1	CASSLISSGEQFF
TRBV12-3/TRBV12-4	NA	TRBJ1-2	CASGPGGAYGYTF
TRBV2	NA	TRBJ2-3	CASRGTFDGKGADTQYF
TRBV14	once	TRBJ2-1	CASSPWGGSLLNEQFF
TRBV5-1	NA	TRBJ2-3	CASSLGQGATDTQYF
TRBV4-2	NA	TRBJ2-3	CASSQDQTSTDTQYF
TRBV5-4	NA	TRBJ2-3	CASSLPAATDTQYF
TRBV10-3	NA	TRBJ1-2	CAISELRNRANYGYTF
TRBV2	NA	TRBJ2-5	CASSDRGQGTQYF
TRBV4-1	few	TRBJ2-7	CASSQDPGQRGQYF
TRBV19	NA	TRBJ2-7	CASAGLPYEQYF
TRBV18	NA	TRBJ1-3	CASSPRADSGNTIYF
TRBV27	NA	TRBJ2-2	CASRRTGELFF
TRBV6-6	NA	TRBJ2-1	CASSDGGGRHEQFF
TRBV28	NA	TRBJ1-6	CASSTGQGRSPLHF
TRBV5-1	NA	TRBJ1-2	CASSLQGGTYGYTF
TRBV29-1	NA	TRBJ2-1	CSGGTGKNEQFF
TRBV6-5	NA	TRBJ1-1	CASSYTWTGDTEAFF
TRBV25-1	NA	TRBJ1-5	CASSGIAGNQPQHF
TRBV5-1	NA	TRBJ2-7	CASSLRSGIEQYF
TRBV18	NA	TRBJ2-5	CASSRLGTVQETQYF
TRBV28	NA	TRBJ1-5	CASSLFSGHQPQHF
TRBV5-8	NA	TRBJ2-3	CASSWGQGADTQYF
TRBV20-1	NA	TRBJ1-3	CSASVGGSGNTIYF
TRBV9	NA	TRBJ2-1	CASSLGGGTSNEQFF
TRBV28	NA	TRBJ1-1	CASTSSFGGEAFF
TRBV28	few	TRBJ2-2	CASSPSPGELFF
TRBV20-1	NA	TRBJ2-7	CSASPGVEQYF
TRBV6-2/TRBV6-3	NA	TRBJ2-5	CASSSPGTSKGETQYF
TRBV6-4	NA	TRBJ1-1	CASSTEGGTEAFF
TRBV28	NA	TRBJ2-1	CASSHSSGSEQFF
TRBV15	NA	TRBJ2-1	CATSRRDSHYNEQFF
TRBV5-1	NA	TRBJ1-4	CASSFDRYIGKLFF